This T cell receptor (beta chain) is from a study of T cells in Graves' hyperthyroidism and ophthalmopathy. Germline CDR1 and CDR2: SEHNR and FQNEAQ (reference sequence). V was trimmed by 4 bases and J by 7 bases, leaving 19 bases between them. The CDR3 consists of 15 residues. This clonotype was detected a few times. There were TCR beta CDR3 regions amplified from RNA transcripts. The TCR CDR3 first-round RT-PCR relied on the HTBI primer set. TCRdb independently ran MiXCR on the multiplex PCR reads; one entry per CDR3 protein. Of 500,000 to 550,000 distinct CDR3 sequences listed, around 21% were seen once; the top ten hold about 26%. Diagnoses used clinical symptoms, serum thyroxine and TRAb, thyroid ultrasound and orbital computed tomography.

The origin of this receptor is a young man with Graves' hyperthyroidism. The rearrangement joins TRBV7-9 to TRBJ1-2; D perhaps matches TRBD1 (6 bases). Sequencing was done on a sample of blood. CDR3 DNA: TGTGCCAGCAGCTCACAGGGAGGAGGAGGGGCTGGCTACACCTTC. This gives the protein CASSSQGGGGAGYTF.